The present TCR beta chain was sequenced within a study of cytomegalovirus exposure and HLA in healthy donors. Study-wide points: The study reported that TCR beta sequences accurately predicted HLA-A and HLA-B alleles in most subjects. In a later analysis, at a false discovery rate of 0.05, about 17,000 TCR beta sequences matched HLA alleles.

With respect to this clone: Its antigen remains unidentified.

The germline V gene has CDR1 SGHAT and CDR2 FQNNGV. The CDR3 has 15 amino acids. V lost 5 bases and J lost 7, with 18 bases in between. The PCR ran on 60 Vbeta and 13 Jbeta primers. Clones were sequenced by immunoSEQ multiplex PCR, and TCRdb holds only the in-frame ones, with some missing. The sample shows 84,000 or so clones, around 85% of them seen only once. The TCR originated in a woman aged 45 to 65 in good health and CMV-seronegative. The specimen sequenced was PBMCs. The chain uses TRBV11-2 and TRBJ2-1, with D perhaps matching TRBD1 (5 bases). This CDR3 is CASSREKGVFNEQFF. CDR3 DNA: TGTGCCAGCAGCCGTGAAAAAGGGGTCTTTAATGAGCAGTTCTTC.